This T cell receptor (beta chain) was retrieved from a study of radiation and T cells in renal cell carcinoma (dated by TCRdb to 2018 to 2020). Background for the entire study: Samples were obtained from a clinical trial, in which 15 Gy stereotactic body radiation therapy was delivered to primary renal cell carcinomas and nephrectomy was performed 4 weeks later. A total of 50 to 55 samples underwent TCR beta sequencing, made up of approximately 26 tumors and about 27 peripheral blood samples. Across all 50 or so samples, 4 million or so unique CDR3 nucleotide sequences encoding some 2.6 million unique CDR3 amino acid sequences were identified.

In regard to this clone: Its antigen remains undetermined. No clone much larger than this one lies a single base away; base qualities are absent.

The time point label, read with the paper, signifies: blood 2 weeks post-SBRT. The treatment or condition label corresponds to: 15 Gy SBRT to primary tumor, nephrectomy 4 weeks later. To track tumor-enriched clonotypes, serial peripheral blood was sampled from radiation-treated patients at baseline and at 2 weeks and 4 weeks after SBRT. Renal cell carcinoma with clear cell pathology was present in all patients. Genomic DNA for TCR sequencing was prepared using the QIAamp DNA Blood Mini Kit (Qiagen). The analyses included just those samples that passed every quality control check. Study-wide findings and limitations: Because pretreatment tumor biopsies were not available, the study could not determine whether clonotypes were already present within the tumor at baseline. Changes in the blood repertoire were not tracked past 4 weeks after treatment. With a single-armed trial design, the study had no way to address how radiation dose or scheduling affects the TCR repertoire. In blood, the top tumor clonotypes increased between baseline and 2 weeks post-radiation and then shrank by 4 weeks, which suggests that tumor-resident clones expanded only transiently.

Following the manufacturer's recommendations, the immunoSEQ kit was used to generate TCR beta libraries from genomic DNA. To prepare libraries, a first multiplex PCR with proprietary primers was run, followed by a second PCR that added unique barcodes, and a bead cleanup was done after each round. Each sample batch included a kit-provided positive control reaction and a negative control reaction. The final libraries were assessed on an Agilent 4200 TapeStation D1000 ScreenTape, pooled by volume, and quantified by qPCR. Sequencing ran on an Illumina NextSeq500 with a MidOutput 150-cycle cartridge, using 156 Read1 and 15 Index1 cycles with kit custom primers. The pooled library was loaded at 0.9 to 1 pM with a 20% PhiX control spike-in. The paper's processing steps were these. Vendor-processed data were analyzed in R, and a clonotype was defined as all T cells sharing the same CDR3 nucleotide sequence. For clone abundance analyses, frequencies were normalized to the 10,000 most abundant clones per sample. Public T cell clones, which averaged fewer than five per sample, were excluded before analysis. Tumor-enriched clonotypes and baseline blood-enriched clonotypes were defined as those with an abundance difference of at least 32-fold between compartments. Clonotypes expanded or contracted between blood time points were identified with a beta-binomial differential abundance model. Similarity between tumor and blood repertoires was quantified using the Baroni-Urbani and Buser coefficient, and groups were compared with two-tailed Wilcoxon tests in R. The source is immuneACCESS, and TCRdb retained only in-frame sequences with V and J called. Part of the clones is not carried over; for the studies checked, unresolved V genes explain less than half of this, and the remainder is unexplained. Clonal size and the V and J genes are those of that table, whereas D and trimming came from the DNA. Within this sample are tens of thousands of clones, with roughly 80% of them counted one time only. Jointly, the top ten make up 25% to 30% of the sample.

The specimen comprised blood, sampled from a patient whose treatment included radiotherapy and nephrectomy. The TCR sequence derives from a woman in her 70s with renal cell carcinoma.

This receptor has the CDR3 CAISESGLDSSPLHF. The DNA sequence is as follows: TGTGCCATCAGTGAGTCCGGTTTGGACAGTTCACCCCTCCACTTT. This sequence uses TRBV10-3 and TRBJ1-6; the D gene is perhaps TRBD1, from 6 matching bases. The CDR1 and CDR2 encoded by the germline V gene are ENHRY and SYGVKD. Counted from cysteine to phenylalanine, this CDR3 has 15 amino acids. Only the CDR3 region is kept as DNA, spanning 45 bases read in frame from base 1. A distance of 12 bases separates the germline ends of V and J, which lose 0 bases and 9 bases respectively.